Listed below are T cell receptor beta chains from one sample, sequenced in a study of Ad26.COV2.S vaccination and SARS-CoV-2 variants. The table came from immunoSEQ multiplex PCR; TCRdb's copy has only in-frame clones and leaves some out. Among more than 300,000 clones listed, less than 90% were seen once. This specimen was peripheral blood, taken in a trial of Ad26.COV2.S vaccine versus placebo. Receptors originate from a person between 18 and 65 years old who received the Ad26.COV2.S COVID-19 vaccine or a placebo. Each CDR3 is given with its conserved first and last residue. The D gene is left open where the match is weak. The size of a clone is reported for some rows only, either as once, few or many, or as a class for expanded clones.

v_call	cdr3_length	clone_size	d_call	j_call	cdr3_aa	cdr3_nt
TRBV5-4	15	NA	TRBD1	TRBJ1-1	CASSFIGQGNTEAFF	TGTGCCAGCAGCTTCATAGGACAGGGGAACACTGAAGCTTTCTTT
TRBV6-5	12	once	NA	TRBJ1-6	CASRSLGGNLHF	TGTGCCAGCAGGAGCCTGGGAGGCAACCTCCACTTT
TRBV20-1	11	NA	NA	TRBJ2-1	CSARVYNEQFF	TGCAGTGCTAGAGTCTACAATGAGCAGTTCTTC
TRBV19	13	NA	TRBD1	TRBJ1-1	CASSGNRGTEAFF	TGTGCCAGTAGTGGGAACAGGGGCACTGAAGCTTTCTTT
TRBV28	13	NA	TRBD2	TRBJ2-1	CASRTSGSNEQFF	TGTGCCAGCCGGACTAGCGGGAGTAATGAGCAGTTCTTC
TRBV11-2	15	NA	NA	TRBJ1-2	CASNRWGRDNYGYTF	TGTGCCAGCAACAGATGGGGCAGGGACAACTATGGCTACACCTTC
TRBV21-1	18	NA	NA	TRBJ1-5	CASRNPFPGTGGWQPQHF	TGTGCCAGCAGAAACCCTTTTCCCGGGACAGGGGGCTGGCAGCCCCAGCATTTT
TRBV7-9	17	few	TRBD1	TRBJ2-6	CASPAGQGITGANVLTF	TGTGCCAGCCCCGCGGGACAGGGAATTACTGGGGCCAACGTCCTGACTTTC
TRBV18	16	NA	NA	TRBJ2-5	CASSPRGGVSLETQYF	TGTGCCAGCTCACCAAGAGGGGGAGTTTCTCTAGAGACCCAGTACTTC
TRBV29-1	13	NA	NA	TRBJ2-1	CSVESGGPDFQFF	TGCAGCGTTGAATCCGGGGGCCCAGATTTTCAGTTCTTC
TRBV4-2	16	NA	NA	TRBJ1-5	CASSPSVRQGNQPQHF	TGTGCCAGCAGCCCAAGTGTGAGACAGGGCAATCAGCCCCAGCATTTT
TRBV27	15	NA	TRBD2	TRBJ2-3	CASSPLTSGADTQYF	TGTGCCAGCAGCCCGCTGACTAGCGGTGCAGATACGCAGTATTTT
TRBV7-9	10	NA	NA	TRBJ1-2	CKTGGYGYTF	TGTAAGACAGGCGGCTATGGCTACACCTTC
TRBV23-1	10	NA	NA	TRBJ2-1	CASQHNEQFF	TGCGCCTCTCAACACAATGAGCAGTTCTTC
TRBV7-2	15	NA	NA	TRBJ2-3	CASSPGGSPTDTQYF	TGTGCCAGCAGCCCGGGGGGCTCCCCGACAGATACGCAGTATTTT
TRBV4-1	15	NA	NA	TRBJ2-3	CASSQSLTFTDTQYF	TGCGCCAGCAGCCAATCCCTAACATTCACAGATACGCAGTATTTT
TRBV4-3	12	once	NA	TRBJ1-2	CASSQAPYGYTF	TGCGCCAGCAGCCAAGCCCCCTATGGCTACACCTTC
TRBV29-1	16	NA	NA	TRBJ1-5	CSVVPTGQAKDQPQHF	TGCAGCGTTGTCCCCACCGGCCAGGCGAAGGATCAGCCCCAGCATTTT
TRBV6-6	14	NA	TRBD1	TRBJ2-2	CASSYDRVTGELFF	TGTGCCAGCAGTTACGACAGGGTCACCGGGGAGCTGTTTTTT
TRBV7-9	12	NA	NA	TRBJ2-1	CASSLSTAGEFF	TGTGCCAGCAGCTTATCTACAGCTGGGGAGTTCTTC
TRBV5-7	15	NA	NA	TRBJ2-3	CASTSDRNSTDTQYF	TGTGCCAGCACCTCGGATCGGAACAGCACAGATACGCAGTATTTT
TRBV30	13	once	NA	TRBJ1-1	CAWSDVSDTEAFF	TGTGCCTGGAGTGATGTGAGTGACACTGAAGCTTTCTTT
TRBV18	13	NA	NA	TRBJ2-3	CASSPGNTDTQYF	TGTGCCAGCTCACCGGGCAACACAGATACGCAGTATTTT
TRBV7-3	15	NA	TRBD1	TRBJ1-2	CASSLDRGHGYGYTF	TGTGCCAGCAGCTTGGACAGGGGGCACGGCTATGGCTACACCTTC
TRBV11-1	14	once	NA	TRBJ1-1	CASSFLPGPPEAFF	TGTGCCAGCAGCTTTCTCCCAGGGCCGCCTGAAGCTTTCTTT
TRBV20-1	15	NA	NA	TRBJ1-4	CSASGQGATNEKLFF	TGCAGTGCTAGTGGGCAGGGTGCAACTAATGAAAAACTGTTTTTT
TRBV7-2	12	NA	NA	TRBJ1-2	CASSYDSYGYTF	TGTGCCAGCAGCTACGACAGCTATGGCTACACCTTC
TRBV7-3	15	NA	NA	TRBJ2-2	CASSLDGGVTGELFF	TGTGCCAGCAGCTTAGATGGAGGGGTCACCGGGGAGCTGTTTTTT
TRBV15	14	NA	NA	TRBJ1-2	CATSRDQGSDLYTF	TGTGCCACCAGCAGAGATCAGGGGTCAGACCTCTACACCTTC
TRBV9	16	once	NA	TRBJ2-7	CASTVGGVATVYEQYF	TGTGCCAGCACCGTCGGAGGGGTGGCGACCGTCTACGAGCAGTACTTC
TRBV19	15	NA	TRBD2	TRBJ2-3	CASSSETSVPNTQYF	TGTGCCAGTAGCTCAGAGACTAGCGTCCCCAATACGCAGTATTTT
TRBV28	18	NA	NA	TRBJ2-5	CASSSLEGGLREQETQYF	TGTGCCAGCAGTTCCCTCGAGGGGGGTTTGCGAGAGCAAGAGACCCAGTACTTC
TRBV6-1	17	NA	TRBD1	TRBJ1-2	CASSESFTDREIHGYTF	TGTGCCAGCAGTGAATCATTCACGGACAGGGAGATACATGGCTACACCTTC